The 6 T cell receptor beta chains below all came from one sample that was sequenced in a study of cytomegalovirus exposure and HLA in healthy donors. The PCR used 60 Vbeta and 13 Jbeta primers. Only in-frame clones appear in the TCRdb table, and some are missing; sequencing was by immunoSEQ multiplex PCR. This sample yields roughly 120,000 clones, of which approximately 79% are seen a single time; 15% to 20% belongs to the top ten. The sample consisted of PBMCs. These receptors were obtained from a man in his fifties or sixties in good health and CMV-seropositive.

The rearrangement joins TRBV19 to TRBJ1-1, with D perhaps TRBD1 (6 bases). The germline V gene has CDR1 LNHDA and CDR2 SQIVND (reference sequence). CDR3 length: 13 amino acids. The V and J ends lost 8 bases and 3 bases respectively, with 13 bases between them. CDR3 in amino acids: CASRYAGDTEAFF. The CDR3 DNA sequence: TGTGCCAGTCGCTATGCAGGGGACACTGAAGCTTTCTTT.

The V call is TRBV27, the J call TRBJ2-7, with 12 bases identical to TRBD1. With V trimmed by 5 bases and J by 2 bases, 7 bases remained unmatched. This CDR3 has 16 amino acids. Per the germline V gene, CDR1 is MNHEY and CDR2 is SMNVEV (reference sequence). This chain's CDR3 is CASSPDGTGGTYEQYF. The DNA for the CDR3 is TGTGCCAGCAGTCCCGACGGGACAGGGGGCACCTACGAGCAGTACTTC.

The chain carries TRBV4-1 and TRBJ2-5; weak D call: TRBD2 (6 bases). This CDR3 is built from 17 residues. Trimming took off 1 base at V and 5 bases at J, with 20 bases between the two ends. Germline CDR1 is MGHRA and CDR2 is YSYEKL. The DNA of the CDR3 is TGCGCCAGCAGCCAAGGCTCCCTGGGGGGATCTGTGGAGACCCAGTACTTC. Amino acids: CASSQGSLGGSVETQYF.

The V call is TRBV4-1, the J call TRBJ2-1; TRBD2 agrees at 12 bases. Germline assignment: CDR1 MGHRA and CDR2 YSYEKL. With V trimmed by 6 bases and J by 12 bases, 9 bases remained unmatched. The CDR3 totals 14 residues. For the CDR3, the DNA is TGCGCCAGCAGACAACTAGCGGGGGGACGAGGGCAGTTCTTC. Protein sequence: CASRQLAGGRGQFF.

The V and J genes are TRBV7-6 and TRBJ2-1; 9 bases fit TRBD1. The CDR3 spans 16 residues. Trimming took 5 bases from V and 4 from J; bases not matched to a gene: 9. The V gene's germline CDR1 is SGHVS and CDR2 FNYEAQ. The CDR3 sequence: CASSPNRGRRYNEQFF. DNA for the CDR3: TGTGCCAGCAGCCCCAACAGGGGGCGGAGGTACAATGAGCAGTTCTTC.

The V call is TRBV18, the J call TRBJ1-2; possible D gene TRBD1, 5 bases. Trimming stripped 3 bases from V and 4 bases from J, with 9 bases between. CDR1 and CDR2 from the germline V gene are KGHSH and LQKENI. CDR3 size: 13 residues. CDR3 DNA sequence: TGTGCCAGCTCACCGGGCGGGGGCTATGGCTACACCTTC. This encodes CASSPGGGYGYTF.